The clone carrying this TCR beta chain was detected many times. The source of the sample is a study of human T cells and chemical hapten exposure. The time point here: healthy volunteer bleed at 6 weeks. Unfractionated whole blood yielded total RNA. CDR1 and CDR2 from the germline V gene are MNHEY and SMNVEV (reference sequence). CDR3 size: 13 residues. V was clipped by 5 bases and J by 3 bases; unmatched bases: 3. In TCRdb, the RACE reads were re-called with MiXCR into one record per CDR3 protein. Of around 47,000 distinct CDR3 sequences listed, about 3.5% are singletons. The chain combines TRBV27 with TRBJ2-5; 7 bases match TRBD1. This receptor was identified in a human donor in good health. Some clones in this sample may be carry-over from other donors' samples. The sample comprised whole blood. CDR3 DNA: TGTGCCAGCAGTAAGACAGGGAAAGAGACCCAGTACTTC. This codes for CASSKTGKETQYF.